The sample holds one count of the clone carrying this T cell receptor beta chain. These data are taken from a study of blood T cell repertoires in COVID-19. Germline CDR1 SGHDN, CDR2 FVKESK. There are 15 residues in the CDR3. V shed 4 bases and J shed 4 bases, with 16 bases lying between them. TCRdb's table, derived via immunoSEQ multiplex PCR, lists solely in-frame clones and lacks some. There are about 220,000 clones in the sample; about nine tenths occur only once, and 2.5% lies in the top ten. The participants were between roughly 18 and 100 years old and came from 24 US areas. Assignment of participants to cohorts was predicated upon participant-reported clinical history.

The sequenced sample consisted of PBMCs or T cells enriched from blood (not recorded which). The sequence came from a woman in her forties with acute COVID-19. This chain uses TRBV14 with TRBJ2-5; possible D gene TRBD1, 6 bases. CDR3: CASSLPTGWGETQYF. CDR3 nucleotides: TGTGCCAGCAGCCTCCCAACAGGGTGGGGAGAGACCCAGTACTTC.